This TCR beta chain was found in a study of blood T cell repertoires in COVID-19 (dated by TCRdb to 2018 to 2021). For the wider study: Collaborator samples came from the United States, Italy and Spain and covered acute and convalescent phases of COVID-19. Deeply sampled blood TCRbeta repertoires from subjects exposed to, actively infected with, or recovered from COVID-19 were included in the dataset. The repertoires were released in a freely available public database intended as a resource for research on the immune response to SARS-CoV-2. The sample metadata nearly always contained a de-identified subject ID, COVID-19 status, age in years and sex. Samples were obtained from the ongoing ImmuneRACE study (first 160 participants) and from about 1,300 subjects provided by 6 global collaborators. The material from the prospective study consisted of cDNA or gDNA derived from T cells, B-cell-depleted T cells, or PBMCs. Where HLA class I and class II types were available, the types were taken from metadata supplied by the sample provider, not from assay-based typing.

This clone showed up just once. It lacks a known antigen. Base-call qualities are not available, and no considerably larger clone is one nucleotide away. Overall results and qualifications from the work: The quantity of clinical and demographic metadata differed by source and by participant and was supplied without curation.

The collaborating institutions used their own protocols to collect whole blood in K2EDTA tubes. For TCRbeta analysis, collaborators shipped samples as frozen whole blood, isolated PBMCs, or DNA extracted from either of those sample types. TCRbeta CDR3 regions were amplified from genomic DNA using the immunoSEQ Assay, a bias-controlled multiplex PCR. As for the original processing: Nucleated cell counts per sample were estimated from amplification of reference gene primers within the assay. To quantify the absolute abundance of each unique TCRbeta CDR3 rearrangement, sequence reads were collapsed and filtered. For each sample, productive Simpson clonality was calculated as the square root of Simpson's diversity index across productive rearrangements. TCRdb limited this immuneACCESS table to in-frame rearrangements with V and J called. A share of clones is missing; checked studies link under half to unresolved V genes, and the rest is unexplained. Clone size and the V and J calls come from that table; the DNA yielded D and trimming. This sample comprises more than 95,000 clones, around nine tenths of them detected only once. 17% of the sample rests with the top ten.

CDR1 and CDR2, looked up from the germline V gene, are SGDLS and YYNGEE. V and J are truncated by 3 bases and 5 bases respectively, leaving an intervening sequence of 15 bases. Including cysteine and phenylalanine, the CDR3 has 15 amino acids. The read is trimmed to its CDR3 DNA, 45 bases read in frame from base 1. The receptor was derived from a woman older than 75 in a cohort sampled during active COVID-19. Sample: peripheral blood. The chain couples TRBV9 to TRBJ1-5; the D gene is perhaps TRBD1, on 6 matching bases. The nucleotides read TGTGCCAGCAGCGCCCAGGACAGCGCGCATCAGCCCCAGCATTTT. This is translated as CASSAQDSAHQPQHF.